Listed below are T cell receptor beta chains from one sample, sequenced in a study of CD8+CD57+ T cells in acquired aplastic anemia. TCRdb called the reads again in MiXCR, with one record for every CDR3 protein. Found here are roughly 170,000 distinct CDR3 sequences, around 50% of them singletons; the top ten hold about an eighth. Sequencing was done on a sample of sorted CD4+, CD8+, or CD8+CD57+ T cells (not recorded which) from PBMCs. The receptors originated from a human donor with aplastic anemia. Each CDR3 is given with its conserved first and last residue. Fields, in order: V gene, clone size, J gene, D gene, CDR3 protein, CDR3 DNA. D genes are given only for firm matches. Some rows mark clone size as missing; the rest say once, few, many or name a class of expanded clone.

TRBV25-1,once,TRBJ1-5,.,CASSHAGAQNQPQHF,TGTGCCAGCAGCCACGCCGGGGCTCAAAATCAGCCCCAGCATTTT
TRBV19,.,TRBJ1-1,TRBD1,CASSIFGQGNTEAFF,TGTGCCAGTAGTATCTTCGGACAGGGGAACACTGAAGCTTTCTTT
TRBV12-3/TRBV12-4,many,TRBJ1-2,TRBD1,CASTDRDGYTF,TGTGCCAGCACCGACAGGGACGGCTACACCTTC
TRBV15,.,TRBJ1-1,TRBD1,CATSRGQGLNTEAFF,TGTGCCACCAGCAGAGGACAGGGCTTGAACACTGAAGCTTTCTTT
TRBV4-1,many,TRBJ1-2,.,CASSQEAGHGNYGYTF,TGCGCCAGCAGCCAAGAGGCAGGGCACGGGAACTATGGCTACACCTTC
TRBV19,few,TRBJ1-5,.,CASSANRVNQPQHF,TGTGCCAGTAGTGCCAACAGGGTCAATCAGCCCCAGCATTTT
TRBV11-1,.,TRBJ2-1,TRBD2,CASSLATGLAYNEQFF,TGTGCCAGCAGCTTAGCGACCGGACTAGCGTACAATGAGCAGTTCTTC
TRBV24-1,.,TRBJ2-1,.,CASSSRGRFSNEQFF,TGTGCCAGCAGCTCTCGTGGGAGGTTTAGCAATGAGCAGTTCTTC
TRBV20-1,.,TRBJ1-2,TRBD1,CSASIQGTGGYTF,TGCAGTGCTTCAATACAGGGGACGGGCGGCTACACCTTC
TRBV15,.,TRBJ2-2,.,CATSRGDDHTGELFF,TGTGCCACCAGCAGGGGAGATGATCACACCGGGGAGCTGTTTTTT
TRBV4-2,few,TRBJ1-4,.,CASRPGFGEKLFF,TGTGCCAGCAGGCCAGGATTCGGTGAAAAACTGTTTTTT
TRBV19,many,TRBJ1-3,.,CASKKGTDSGNTIYF,TGTGCCAGTAAGAAGGGAACCGACTCTGGAAACACCATATATTTT
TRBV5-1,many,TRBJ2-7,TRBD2,CASSLGLAGGLSYEQYF,TGCGCCAGCAGCTTGGGACTAGCGGGGGGCCTTTCCTACGAGCAGTACTTC
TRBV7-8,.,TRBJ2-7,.,CASSHGTDEQYF,TGTGCCAGCAGCCACGGGACGGATGAGCAGTACTTC
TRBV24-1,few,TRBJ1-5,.,CATSDGAGQPQHF,TGTGCCACCAGTGACGGGGCGGGTCAGCCCCAGCATTTT
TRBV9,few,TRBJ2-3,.,CVSSVRAQGGADTQYF,TGTGTCAGCAGCGTACGTGCGCAGGGAGGTGCAGATACGCAGTATTTT
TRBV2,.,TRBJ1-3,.,CASRTGADYGYTIYF,TGTGCCAGCAGAACTGGGGCAGACTATGGCTACACCATATATTTT
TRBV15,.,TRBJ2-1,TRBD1,CATSRVSGGGYNEQFF,TGTGCCACCAGCAGAGTTTCAGGGGGCGGCTACAATGAGCAGTTCTTC
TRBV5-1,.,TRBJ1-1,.,CASSTPGFGTEAFF,TGCGCCAGCAGCACACCAGGGTTTGGAACTGAAGCTTTCTTT
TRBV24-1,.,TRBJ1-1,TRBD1,CATTDRGRGEAFF,TGTGCCACTACGGACAGGGGGCGCGGTGAAGCTTTCTTT
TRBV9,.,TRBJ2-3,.,CASSGPAVSTDTQYF,TGTGCCAGCAGCGGTCCTGCGGTAAGCACAGATACGCAGTATTTT
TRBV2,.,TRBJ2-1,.,CASSRWERDEQFF,TGTGCCAGCAGTAGGTGGGAGAGGGATGAGCAGTTCTTC
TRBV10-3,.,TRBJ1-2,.,CASIPLGANGYTF,TGTGCCAGCATCCCACTTGGGGCAAATGGCTACACCTTC
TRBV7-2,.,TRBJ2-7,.,CASSLEGRYEQYF,TGTGCCAGCAGCTTAGAGGGCCGCTACGAGCAGTACTTC
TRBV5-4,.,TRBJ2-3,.,CASSLEGADTQYF,TGTGCCAGCAGCCTCGAAGGGGCAGATACGCAGTATTTT
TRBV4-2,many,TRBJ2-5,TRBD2,CASSQSSGVETQYF,TGTGCCAGCAGCCAATCTAGCGGGGTGGAGACCCAGTACTTC
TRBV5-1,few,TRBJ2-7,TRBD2,CASSFGSGSRDEQYF,TGCGCCAGCAGCTTCGGGAGCGGGAGTAGAGACGAGCAGTACTTC
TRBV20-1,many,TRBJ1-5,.,CSARRSGGSNQPQHF,TGCAGTGCTAGGAGATCCGGGGGGAGCAATCAGCCCCAGCATTTT
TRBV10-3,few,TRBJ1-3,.,CAISDRATSGNTIYF,TGTGCCATCAGTGACAGGGCAACCTCTGGAAACACCATATATTTT
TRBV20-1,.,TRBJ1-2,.,CSGGRGDGYTF,TGCAGTGGTGGACGCGGGGATGGCTACACCTTC
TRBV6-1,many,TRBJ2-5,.,CASSRVSTVETQYF,TGTGCCAGCAGCCGGGTCTCAACAGTGGAGACCCAGTACTTC
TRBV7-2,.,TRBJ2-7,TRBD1,CASSPGTGEYEQYF,TGTGCCAGCAGCCCTGGGACAGGGGAGTACGAGCAGTACTTC